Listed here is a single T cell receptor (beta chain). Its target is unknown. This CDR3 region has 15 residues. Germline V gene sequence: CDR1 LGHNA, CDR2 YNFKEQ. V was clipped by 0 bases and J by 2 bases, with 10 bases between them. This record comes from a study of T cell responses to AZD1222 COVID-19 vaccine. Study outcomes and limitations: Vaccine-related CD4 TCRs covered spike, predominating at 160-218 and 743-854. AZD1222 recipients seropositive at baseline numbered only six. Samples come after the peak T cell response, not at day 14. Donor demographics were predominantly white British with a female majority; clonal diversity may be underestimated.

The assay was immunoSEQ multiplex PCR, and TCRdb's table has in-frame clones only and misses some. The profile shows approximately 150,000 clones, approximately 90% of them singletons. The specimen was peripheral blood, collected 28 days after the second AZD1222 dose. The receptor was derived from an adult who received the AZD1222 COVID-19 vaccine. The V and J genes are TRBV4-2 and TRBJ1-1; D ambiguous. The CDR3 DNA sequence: TGTGCCAGCAGCCAAGATCCTCAGGCCAACACTGAAGCTTTCTTT. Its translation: CASSQDPQANTEAFF.